This T cell receptor (beta chain) was retrieved from a study of shared clonotypes between healthy human individuals. Across the whole study: The plates for each donor numbered three CD4 naive, three CD4 memory, two CD8 naive and one CD8 memory.

CD45RO-negative cells were positively selected for CCR7, leaving out terminally differentiated effector memory CD45RA+ cells. The study, taken as a whole, reports: Genetic and exposure-history diversity was limited by the small donor number.

Assay used: immunoSEQ multiplex PCR; TCRdb lists only in-frame clones, some missing. The sample contains approximately 600,000 clones, around 96% of which appear only once. In regard to this clone: Antigen specificity is unknown.

This TCR derives from a woman in her twenties or thirties in good health. Sample: naive CD8+ T cells sorted from blood.

The DNA for the CDR3 is TGTGCCAGCAGGGAAGGGACTAGCGTGCCGAATGAGCAGTTCTTC. Translating it yields CASREGTSVPNEQFF. V gene TRBV27 combines with J gene TRBJ2-1, with 10 bases fitting TRBD2. The CDR3 has 15 residues. V was clipped by 6 bases and J by 7 bases; unmatched bases: 9. Germline V lookup: CDR1 MNHEY, CDR2 SMNVEV (reference sequence).